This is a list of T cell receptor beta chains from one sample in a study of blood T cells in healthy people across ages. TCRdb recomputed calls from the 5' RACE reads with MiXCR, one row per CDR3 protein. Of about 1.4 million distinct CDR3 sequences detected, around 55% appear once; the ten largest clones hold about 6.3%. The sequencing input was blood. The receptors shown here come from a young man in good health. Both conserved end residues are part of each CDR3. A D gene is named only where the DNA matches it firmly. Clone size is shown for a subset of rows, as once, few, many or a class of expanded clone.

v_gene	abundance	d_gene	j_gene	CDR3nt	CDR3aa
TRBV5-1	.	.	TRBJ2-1	TGCGCCAGCGGCTCGGGACTTACTAGGGGCAATGAGCAGTTCTTC	CASGSGLTRGNEQFF
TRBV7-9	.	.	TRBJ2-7	TGTGCCAGCAGCTTAGCGGACAGCTGGGAGCAGTACTTC	CASSLADSWEQYF
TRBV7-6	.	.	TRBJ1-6	TGTGCCAGCAGCTTAGGGGTTGCCAATGGCAGGGTTGGTTCACCCCTCCACTTT	CASSLGVANGRVGSPLHF
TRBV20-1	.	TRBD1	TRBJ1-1	TGCAGTGCTAGAGGGCAGGGGGCGGCCCTGAACACTGAAGCTTTCTTT	CSARGQGAALNTEAFF
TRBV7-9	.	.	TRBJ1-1	TGTGCCAGCAGCCAGGGGCTTTATGAAGCTTTCTTT	CASSQGLYEAFF
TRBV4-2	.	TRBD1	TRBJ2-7	TGTGCCAGCAGCCAAAGTCGTCAGGGGGCTTACGAGCAGTACTTC	CASSQSRQGAYEQYF
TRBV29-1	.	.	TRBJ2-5	TGCAGCGTTGAAGGGCGGTTTGAGACCCAGTACTTC	CSVEGRFETQYF
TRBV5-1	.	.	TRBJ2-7	TGCGCCAGCAGCTTAACCGACAGGGAGGACTACGAGCAGTACTTC	CASSLTDREDYEQYF
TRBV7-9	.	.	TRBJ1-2	TGTGCTAGCAACTTACGGGGTAATGGCTACACCTTC	CASNLRGNGYTF
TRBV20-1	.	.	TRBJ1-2	TGCAGTGCTAGAGTTCCCGGGGTGAACTATGGCTACACCTTC	CSARVPGVNYGYTF
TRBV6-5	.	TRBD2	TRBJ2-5	TGTGCCAGCAGTTACTCTCCTGGGACTAAAAAAGAGACCCAGTACTTC	CASSYSPGTKKETQYF
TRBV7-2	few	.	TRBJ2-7	TGTGCCAGCAGCTATAACCCCTACGAGCAGTACTTC	CASSYNPYEQYF
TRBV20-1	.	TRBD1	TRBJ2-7	TGCAGTGCTCCTGATGACAGGGTCTCCTACGAGCAGTACTTC	CSAPDDRVSYEQYF
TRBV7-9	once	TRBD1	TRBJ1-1	TGTGCCAGCAGCTTACGGACAGGGGAAGCTTTCTTT	CASSLRTGEAFF
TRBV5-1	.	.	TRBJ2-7	TGCGCCAGCAGCTATTTTCAACAGGCCTTCCGCCACGAGCAGTACTTC	CASSYFQQAFRHEQYF
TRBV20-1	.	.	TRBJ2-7	TGCAGTGCTAGTCGTTGGGGAGGTGAGCCCGAGCAGTACTTC	CSASRWGGEPEQYF
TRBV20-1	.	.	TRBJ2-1	TGCAGTGCTAGAGCAGCAGATCGCTCCTACAATGAGCAGTTCTTC	CSARAADRSYNEQFF
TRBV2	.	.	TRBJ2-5	TGTGCCAGCTCAGAGACCTCCCAAGAGACCCAGTACTTC	CASSETSQETQYF
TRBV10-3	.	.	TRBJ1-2	TGTGCCATCAAATCAGCCCTCTATGGCTACACCTTC	CAIKSALYGYTF
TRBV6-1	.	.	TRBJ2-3	TGTGCCAGCCGGCCAGTTCAAAACACAGATACGCAGTATTTT	CASRPVQNTDTQYF
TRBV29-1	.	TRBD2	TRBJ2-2	TGCAGCGTTGTTCGGGGGGGGGATACGAACACCGGGGAGCTGTTTTTT	CSVVRGGDTNTGELFF
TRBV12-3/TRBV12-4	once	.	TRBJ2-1	TGTGCCAGCAGTCCCAGTTTTGCAGGGGTAGTCTACAATGAGCAGTTCTTC	CASSPSFAGVVYNEQFF
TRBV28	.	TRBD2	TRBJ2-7	TGTGCCAGCAGTCACCCGGGACTAGCTGACGAGCAGTACTTC	CASSHPGLADEQYF
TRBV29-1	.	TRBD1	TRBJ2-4	TGCAGCGTTGCTGAGACAGGGTACGGTGAGCAGTACTTC	CSVAETGYGEQYF
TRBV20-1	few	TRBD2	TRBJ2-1	TGCAGTGCCCCGGACGGGAGGGTCGGCAATGAGCAGTTCTTC	CSAPDGRVGNEQFF
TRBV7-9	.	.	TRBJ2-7	TGTGCCAGCAGCTCAGGGGACTACCCCTACGAGCAGTACTTC	CASSSGDYPYEQYF
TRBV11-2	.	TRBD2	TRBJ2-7	TGTGCCAGCAGCTTAGATTTGGGCCGGGTTGGGGCGGGAGTCTACGACGAGCAGTACTTC	CASSLDLGRVGAGVYDEQYF
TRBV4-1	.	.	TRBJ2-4	TGCGCCAGCAGCCACTTATTACTAGCCAAAAACATTCAGTACTTC	CASSHLLLAKNIQYF
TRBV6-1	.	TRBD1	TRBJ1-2	TGTGCCAGCGCTCCGGGACAGGGGGGTTATGGCTACACCTTC	CASAPGQGGYGYTF
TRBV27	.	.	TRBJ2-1	TGTGCCAGCAGTAGGGACACAGGGAGCTCCTACAATGAGCAGTTCTTC	CASSRDTGSSYNEQFF
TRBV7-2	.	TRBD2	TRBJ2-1	TGTGCCAGCAGCTTAACGGGCGGGGGAGGGTACAATGAGCAGTTCTTC	CASSLTGGGGYNEQFF
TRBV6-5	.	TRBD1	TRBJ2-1	TGTGCCAGCAGTTATGACCCTACAGGGGGCTATGAGCAGTTCTTC	CASSYDPTGGYEQFF
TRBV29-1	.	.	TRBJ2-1	TGCAGCGTTGCCGCTTTGTCCTACAATGAGCAGTTCTTC	CSVAALSYNEQFF
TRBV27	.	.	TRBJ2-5	TGTGCCAGCAGTGTAAACGGGGGGCATGAGCAGTACTTC	CASSVNGGHEQYF
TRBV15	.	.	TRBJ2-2	TGTGCCACCAGCAGAGCTGGGGCGGTCACCGGGGAGCTGTTTTTT	CATSRAGAVTGELFF
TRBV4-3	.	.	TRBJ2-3	TGCGCCAGCAGCCAAGGTTGGGGCGGGGTCGCACGGACTAGCACAGATACGCAGTATTTT	CASSQGWGGVARTSTDTQYF
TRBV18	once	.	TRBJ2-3	TGTGCCAGCTCACCAAACGGGGTTAGCACAGATACGCAGTATTTT	CASSPNGVSTDTQYF
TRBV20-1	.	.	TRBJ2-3	TGCAGTGTGACCCGACTTACGCAGTATTTT	CSVTRLTQYF
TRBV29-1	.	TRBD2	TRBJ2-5	TGCAGCGTAACCAGCGGGAGCCAAGAGACCCAGTACTTC	CSVTSGSQETQYF
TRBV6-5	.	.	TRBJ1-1	TGTGCCAGCAGTAATACTCGCGGGCACCTGAACACTGAAGCTTTCTTT	CASSNTRGHLNTEAFF
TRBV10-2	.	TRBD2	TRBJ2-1	TGCGCCAGCAGTGAGTCGACGGGGAGGGCTAGCGACAATGAGCAGTTCTTC	CASSESTGRASDNEQFF
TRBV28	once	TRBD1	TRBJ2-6	TGTGCCATCGCGGGACAGGGGGTATCTGGGGCCAACGTCCTGACTTTC	CAIAGQGVSGANVLTF
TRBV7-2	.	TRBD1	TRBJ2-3	TGTGCCAGCAGCCCCAGGGACCACCCCCAGGGGGCGGATACGCAGTATTTT	CASSPRDHPQGADTQYF
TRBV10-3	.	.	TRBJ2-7	TGTGCCATCAGTGCCTCCTACGAGCAGTACTTC	CAISASYEQYF
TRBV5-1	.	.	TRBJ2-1	TGCGCCAGCAGCGCTACCGAGACAGGAATCAATGAGCAGTTCTTC	CASSATETGINEQFF
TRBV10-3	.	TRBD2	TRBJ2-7	TGTGCCATCAGCCCGTTGGGAGCGGGAGCCTACGAGCAGTACTTC	CAISPLGAGAYEQYF
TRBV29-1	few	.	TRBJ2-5	TGCAGCGTTGAAGGGTTAGCGTTGGAGACCCAGTACTTC	CSVEGLALETQYF
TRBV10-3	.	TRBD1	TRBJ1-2	TGTGCCATCAACCCCGGGACAGGTTATGGCTACACCTTC	CAINPGTGYGYTF
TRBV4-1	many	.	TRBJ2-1	TGTGCCAGCAGCCAGGGCCTCTACAATGAGCAGTTCTTC	CASSQGLYNEQFF
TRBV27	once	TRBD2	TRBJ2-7	TGTGCCAGCAGTTCCCCCTCGACTAGCGGGACAACCTACGAGCAGTACTTC	CASSSPSTSGTTYEQYF
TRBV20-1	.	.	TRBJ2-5	TGCAGTGCTAGAGTTTCCCACGTCCCGTCACAAGAGACCCAGTACTTC	CSARVSHVPSQETQYF
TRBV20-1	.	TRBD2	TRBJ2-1	TGCAGCGCAGGGCCCTCTAGCGGACCCCGGGGGGAGCAGTTCTTC	CSAGPSSGPRGEQFF
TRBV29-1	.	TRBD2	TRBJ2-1	TGCAGCGTTGAATCTACCGTTAGCGGGGGCAACAATGAGCAGTTCTTC	CSVESTVSGGNNEQFF
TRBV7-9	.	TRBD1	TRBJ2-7	TGTGCCAGCAGCTTAGAGGGGACAGGGAAGTACGAGCAGTACTTC	CASSLEGTGKYEQYF